Each of the 9 T cell receptor beta chains below was sequenced from the same sample in a study of blood T cells in healthy people across ages. For the second PCR, which ran for about 7 to 11 cycles, a sample-barcoded 5' primer and a J-beta primer mix were used. TCRdb ran MiXCR on the 5' RACE reads and lists one entry per CDR3 protein. The sample gives fewer than 1 million distinct CDR3 sequences, around 43% of which show up once; under 20% is in the top ten. Material: blood. Receptors were obtained from a man aged 60 to 69 in good health.

The V call is TRBV12-3 or TRBV12-4, the J call TRBJ1-1; no clear D gene. Deletions cut 3 bases from V and 1 base from J, with 6 bases between. The CDR3 has 13 amino acids. The CDR3 DNA sequence: TGTGCCAGCAGTTTTACAGCGAACACTGAAGCTTTCTTT. As protein: CASSFTANTEAFF.

The V gene is TRBV20-1, the J gene TRBJ1-1; no clear D gene. This CDR3 has 14 amino acids. From germline, CDR1 is DFQATT and CDR2 SNEGSKA (reference sequence). V was cut by 5 bases and J by 3 bases, with 16 bases left in between. CDR3 amino acids: CSASLGGSDTEAFF. DNA of the CDR3: TGCAGTGCTTCTCTGGGAGGGAGTGACACTGAAGCTTTCTTT.

The V and J genes are TRBV27 and TRBJ2-7; 8 bases map to TRBD2. The CDR3 totals 17 residues. Germline values: CDR1 MNHEY, CDR2 SMNVEV (reference sequence). With V trimmed by 2 bases and J by 1 base, 10 bases remained unmatched. CDR3 sequence: CASSLRRGALTSYEQYF. The CDR3 DNA reads TGTGCCAGCAGTTTAAGGCGGGGGGCCCTCACATCCTACGAGCAGTACTTC.

The J gene is TRBJ1-2, the V gene TRBV5-5, with 12 positions matching TRBD1. Germline CDR1 is SGHKS and CDR2 is YYEKEE (reference sequence). The CDR3 spans 14 residues. The ends lost 3 bases at V and 7 bases at J; junction bases unmatched: 4. In nucleotides, the CDR3 is TGTGCCAGCAGCTGGGGACAGGGGGCTCGTGGCTACACCTTC. Translation gives CASSWGQGARGYTF.

This clonotype was observed a handful of times. This chain links TRBV27 with TRBJ1-1; D possibly corresponds to TRBD1 (6 bases). The CDR3 runs 16 residues. V shed 5 bases and J shed 3 bases, with 19 bases lying between them. Germline CDR1 and CDR2: MNHEY and SMNVEV (reference sequence). DNA for the CDR3: TGTGCCAGCAGTAGAGGGGGACGAATCGGGGACACTGAAGCTTTCTTT. It specifies CASSRGGRIGDTEAFF.

In nucleotides, the CDR3 is TGCAGCGCTCCCCTAGGGGGCGGCCAGGGCACAGATACGCAGTATTTT. Its protein is CSAPLGGGQGTDTQYF. The chain uses TRBV29-1 and TRBJ2-3; TRBD1 aligns across 7 bases. V dropped 7 bases and J dropped 1; count of bases not matched to a gene: 14. CDR3 length equals 16 residues. Germline V gene sequence: CDR1 SQVTM, CDR2 ANQGSEA.

The chain joins TRBV12-5 to TRBJ2-3; the D gene is possibly TRBD1 (5 bases). The V gene's germline CDR1 is LGHNT and CDR2 FRNRAP. The ends were cut back, 4 bases at V and 4 bases at J, with 21 bases in the middle. The CDR3 sequence is 17 residues long. DNA for the CDR3: TGTGCTAGTGGTTACTACCTTCGGATAGGGGTTGCAGATACGCAGTATTTT. Protein sequence: CASGYYLRIGVADTQYF. Drawing the rest from reference TRBV12-5 and TRBJ2-3, the complete variable domain is DARVTQTPRHKVTEMGQEVTMRCQPILGHNTVFWYRQTMMQGLELLAYFRNRAPLDDSGMPKDRFSAEMPDATLATLKIQPSEPRDSAVYFCASGYYLRIGVADTQYFGPGTRLTVL.

The chain has TRBV28 and TRBJ2-7, with 11 bases fitting TRBD1. Losses at the gene ends were 5 bases for V and 6 bases for J; bases not matched to a gene: 9. Germline V gene lookup returns CDR1 MDHEN and CDR2 SYDVKM. This CDR3 is built from 15 residues. CDR3 amino acids: CASSNQGTGGAEQYF. Here the CDR3 DNA reads TGTGCCAGCAGTAACCAAGGGACAGGGGGGGCCGAGCAGTACTTC.

The J gene is TRBJ1-6, the V gene TRBV6-2 or TRBV6-3; TRBD1 aligns across 7 bases. The CDR3 extends over 18 amino acids. V lost 6 bases to trimming and J lost 0 bases; unmatched junction nucleotides: 11. Germline V lookup: CDR1 MNHEY, CDR2 SVGEGT. The CDR3 reads CASRPWTGPSSYNSPLHF. CDR3 bases: TGTGCCAGCAGACCCTGGACAGGCCCGAGCTCCTATAATTCACCCCTCCACTTT.